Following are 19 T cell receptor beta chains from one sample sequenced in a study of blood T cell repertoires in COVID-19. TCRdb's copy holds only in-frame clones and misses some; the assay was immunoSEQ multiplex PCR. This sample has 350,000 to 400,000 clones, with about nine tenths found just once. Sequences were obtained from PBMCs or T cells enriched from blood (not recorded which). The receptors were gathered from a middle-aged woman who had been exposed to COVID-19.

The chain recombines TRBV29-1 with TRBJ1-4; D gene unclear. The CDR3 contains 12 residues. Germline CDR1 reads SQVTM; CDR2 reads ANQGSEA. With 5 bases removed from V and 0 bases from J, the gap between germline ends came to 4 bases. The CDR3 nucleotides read TGCAGCGTTTTTACAACTAATGAAAAACTGTTTTTT. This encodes CSVFTTNEKLFF.

The CDR3 DNA follows: TGTGCCAGCAGTGAAGCGCGGTTCGGGGGTTCCTTACGGAGCAATCAGCCCCAGCATTTT. It codes for CASSEARFGGSLRSNQPQHF. V usage is TRBV6-1 and J usage is TRBJ1-5, with D possibly being TRBD1 (5 bases). V dropped 0 bases and J dropped 1 base, with 22 bases sitting between them. The CDR3 totals 20 residues. The germline V gene encodes CDR1 MNHNS and CDR2 SASEGT.

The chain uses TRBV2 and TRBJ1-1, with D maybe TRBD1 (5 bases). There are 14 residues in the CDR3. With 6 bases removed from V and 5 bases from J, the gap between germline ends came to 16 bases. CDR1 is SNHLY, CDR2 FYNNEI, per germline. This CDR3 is CASRSQGLGTEAFF. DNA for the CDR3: TGTGCCAGCAGAAGCCAGGGATTAGGGACTGAAGCTTTCTTT.

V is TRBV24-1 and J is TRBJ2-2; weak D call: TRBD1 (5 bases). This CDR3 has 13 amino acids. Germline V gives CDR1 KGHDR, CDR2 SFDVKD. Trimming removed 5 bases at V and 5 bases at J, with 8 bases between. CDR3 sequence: CATSARDTGELFF. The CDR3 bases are TGTGCCACCAGTGCCAGGGATACCGGGGAGCTGTTTTTT.

CDR3 in amino acids: CATSDLIAGGDLYGYTF. The CDR3 DNA reads TGTGCCACCAGTGACTTGATTGCAGGGGGAGACCTCTATGGCTACACCTTC. The rearrangement links TRBV24-1 to TRBJ1-2, with 7 positions matching TRBD1. Germline V CDR1 and CDR2: KGHDR, SFDVKD. The CDR3 totals 17 residues. V lost 4 bases and J lost 4; bases outside the gene matches: 14.

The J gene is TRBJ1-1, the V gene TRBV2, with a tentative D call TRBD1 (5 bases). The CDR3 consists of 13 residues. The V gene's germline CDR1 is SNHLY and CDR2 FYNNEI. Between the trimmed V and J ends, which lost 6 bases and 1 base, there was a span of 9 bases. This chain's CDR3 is CASRSTENTEAFF. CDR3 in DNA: TGTGCCAGCAGATCGACAGAGAACACTGAAGCTTTCTTT.

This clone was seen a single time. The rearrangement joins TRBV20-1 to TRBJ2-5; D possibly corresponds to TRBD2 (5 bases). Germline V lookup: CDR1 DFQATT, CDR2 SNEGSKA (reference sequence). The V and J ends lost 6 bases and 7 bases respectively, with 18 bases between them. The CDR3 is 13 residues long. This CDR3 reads CSASEPFEGTQYF. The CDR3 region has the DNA TGCAGTGCCAGTGAACCCTTCGAGGGGACCCAGTACTTC.

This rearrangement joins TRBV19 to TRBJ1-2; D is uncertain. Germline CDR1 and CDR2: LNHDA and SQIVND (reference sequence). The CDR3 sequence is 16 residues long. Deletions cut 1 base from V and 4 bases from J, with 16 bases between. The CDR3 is CASSIGGSSVLYGYTF. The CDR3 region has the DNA TGTGCCAGTAGTATAGGCGGCAGTTCTGTGCTCTATGGCTACACCTTC.

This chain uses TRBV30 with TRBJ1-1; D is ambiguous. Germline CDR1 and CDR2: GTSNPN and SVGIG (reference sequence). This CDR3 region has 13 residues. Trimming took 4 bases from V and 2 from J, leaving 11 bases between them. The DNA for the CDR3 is TGTGCCTGGATGGGCCTCGCAAACACTGAAGCTTTCTTT. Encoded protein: CAWMGLANTEAFF.

The CDR3 region has the DNA TGTGCCAGCAGCTTCTTCGTCTTTAATTCACCCCTCCACTTT. Translating it yields CASSFFVFNSPLHF. The chain recombines TRBV5-6 with TRBJ1-6, with D unclear. The CDR3 has 14 residues. The germline V and J ends were trimmed by 2 bases and 6 bases, with 9 bases remaining between them. Germline lookup yields CDR1 SGHDT and CDR2 YYEEEE.

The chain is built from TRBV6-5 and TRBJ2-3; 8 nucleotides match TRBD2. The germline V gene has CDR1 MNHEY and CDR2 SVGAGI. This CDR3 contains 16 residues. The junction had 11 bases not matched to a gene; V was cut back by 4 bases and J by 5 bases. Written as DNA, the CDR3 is TGTGCCAGCAGTTGGGGAGGCGGGGGGACTGGAGATACGCAGTATTTT. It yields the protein CASSWGGGGTGDTQYF.

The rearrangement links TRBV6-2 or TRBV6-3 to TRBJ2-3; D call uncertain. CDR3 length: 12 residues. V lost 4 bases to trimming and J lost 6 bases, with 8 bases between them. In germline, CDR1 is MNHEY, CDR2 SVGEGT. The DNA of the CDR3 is TGTGCCAGCAGTTCTACCCGGGATACGCAGTATTTT. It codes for CASSSTRDTQYF.

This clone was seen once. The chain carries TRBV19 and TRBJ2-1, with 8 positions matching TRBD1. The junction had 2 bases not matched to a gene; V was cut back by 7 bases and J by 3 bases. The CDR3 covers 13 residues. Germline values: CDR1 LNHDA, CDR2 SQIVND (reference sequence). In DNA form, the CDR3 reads TGTGCCAGTAAGGACAGGGACTACAATGAGCAGTTCTTC. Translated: CASKDRDYNEQFF.

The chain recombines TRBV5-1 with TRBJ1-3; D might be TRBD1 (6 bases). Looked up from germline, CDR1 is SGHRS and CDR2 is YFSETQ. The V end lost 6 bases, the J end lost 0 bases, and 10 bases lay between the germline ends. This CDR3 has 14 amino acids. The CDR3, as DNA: TGCGCCAGCAAACAGGGAAGCTCTGGAAACACCATATATTTT. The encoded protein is CASKQGSSGNTIYF.

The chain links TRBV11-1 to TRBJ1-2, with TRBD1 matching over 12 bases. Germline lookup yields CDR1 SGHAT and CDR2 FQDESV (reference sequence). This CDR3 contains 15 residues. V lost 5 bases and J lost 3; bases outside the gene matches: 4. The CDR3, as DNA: TGTGCCAGCAGCCTCGGGACAGGGGGCGACTATGGCTACACCTTC. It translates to CASSLGTGGDYGYTF.

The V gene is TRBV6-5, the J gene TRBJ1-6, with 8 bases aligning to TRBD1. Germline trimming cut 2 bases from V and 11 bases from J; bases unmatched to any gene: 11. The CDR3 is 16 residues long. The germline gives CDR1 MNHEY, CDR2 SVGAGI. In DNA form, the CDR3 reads TGTGCCAGCAGTTACGGGACAGGCCAAGTAAGGACACCCCTCCACTTT. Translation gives CASSYGTGQVRTPLHF.

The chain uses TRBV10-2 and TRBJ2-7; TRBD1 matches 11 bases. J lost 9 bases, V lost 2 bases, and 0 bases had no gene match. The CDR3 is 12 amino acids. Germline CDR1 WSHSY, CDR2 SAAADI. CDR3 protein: CASSEGTGGQYF. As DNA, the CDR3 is TGCGCCAGCAGTGAGGGGACAGGGGGGCAGTACTTC.

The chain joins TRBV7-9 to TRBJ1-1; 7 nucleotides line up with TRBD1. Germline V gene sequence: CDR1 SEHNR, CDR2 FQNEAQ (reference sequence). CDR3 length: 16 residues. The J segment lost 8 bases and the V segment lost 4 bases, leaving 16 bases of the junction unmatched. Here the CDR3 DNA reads TGTGCCAGCAGCTCAGGCGGGGGGACAGAAACCCTAGAAGCTTTCTTT. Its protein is CASSSGGGTETLEAFF. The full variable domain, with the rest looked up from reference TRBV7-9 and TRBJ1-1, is DTGVSQNPRHKITKRGQNVTFRCDPISEHNRLYWYRQTLGQGPEFLTYFQNEAQLEKSRLLSDRFSAERPKGSFSTLEIQRTEQGDSAMYLCASSSGGGTETLEAFFGQGTRLTVV.

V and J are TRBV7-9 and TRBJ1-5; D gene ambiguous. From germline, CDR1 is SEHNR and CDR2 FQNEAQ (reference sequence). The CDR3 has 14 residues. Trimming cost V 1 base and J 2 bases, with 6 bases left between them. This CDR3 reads CASSLGAGNQPQHF. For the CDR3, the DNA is TGTGCCAGCAGCTTAGGGGCAGGCAATCAGCCCCAGCATTTT.